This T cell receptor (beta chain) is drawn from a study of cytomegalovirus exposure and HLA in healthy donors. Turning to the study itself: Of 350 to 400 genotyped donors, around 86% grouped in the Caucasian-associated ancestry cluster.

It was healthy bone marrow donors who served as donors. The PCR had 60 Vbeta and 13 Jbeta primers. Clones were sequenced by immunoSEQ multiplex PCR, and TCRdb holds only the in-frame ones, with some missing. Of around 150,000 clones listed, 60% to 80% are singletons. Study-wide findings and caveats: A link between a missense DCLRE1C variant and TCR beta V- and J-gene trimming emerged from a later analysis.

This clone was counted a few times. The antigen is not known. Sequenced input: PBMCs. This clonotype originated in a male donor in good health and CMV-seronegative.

CDR3 in DNA: TGTGCCAGCAGTTGGGGCCCTAATCAGCCCCAGCATTTT. Residues: CASSWGPNQPQHF. The rearrangement links TRBV6-5 to TRBJ1-5; D possibly corresponds to TRBD1 (5 bases). CDR3 length: 13 residues. V dropped 4 bases and J dropped 4 bases, with 8 bases sitting between them. CDR1 is MNHEY and CDR2 is SVGAGI in the germline V gene.